These T cell receptor beta chains were read from a single sample in a study of shared clonotypes between healthy human individuals. The protocol was immunoSEQ multiplex PCR, while the TCRdb copy is restricted to in-frame clones and leaves out a portion. The sample records 2 million to 2.5 million clones, just over 90% being singletons. What was sequenced was naive CD4+ T cells from PBMCs. These receptors were obtained from a young man in good health. Some clones in this sample may be carry-over from other donors' samples. CDR3s include the opening cysteine and the closing phenylalanine or tryptophan. The order of the fields is J gene, V gene, clone size, CDR3 protein. The size entry is marked missing in some rows and otherwise reads once, few, many or a size class.

j_gene: TRBJ2-1
v_gene: TRBV30
abundance: NA
CDR3aa: CASSSYNEQFF

j_gene: TRBJ1-2
v_gene: TRBV6-1
abundance: NA
CDR3aa: CASSLGGSNYGYTF

j_gene: TRBJ2-7
v_gene: TRBV11-2
abundance: NA
CDR3aa: CASSLDDRGAYEQYF

j_gene: TRBJ2-5
v_gene: TRBV10-3
abundance: NA
CDR3aa: CAIKGQGSEETQYF

j_gene: TRBJ2-7
v_gene: TRBV5-6
abundance: NA
CDR3aa: CASSSGPPGGEQYF

j_gene: TRBJ1-1
v_gene: TRBV5-4
abundance: NA
CDR3aa: CASSLAGGTGGTEAFF

j_gene: TRBJ2-1
v_gene: TRBV30
abundance: NA
CDR3aa: CAWSAWGSYNEQFF

j_gene: TRBJ1-2
v_gene: TRBV4-2
abundance: NA
CDR3aa: CASSQEPTGVLAYGYTF

j_gene: TRBJ1-1
v_gene: TRBV10-3
abundance: NA
CDR3aa: CATTETGTGDTEAFF

j_gene: TRBJ2-2
v_gene: TRBV11-3
abundance: NA
CDR3aa: CASSLRGTGYPDTGELFF

j_gene: TRBJ2-1
v_gene: TRBV6-5
abundance: NA
CDR3aa: CASSYPNRGAEQFF

j_gene: TRBJ2-5
v_gene: TRBV28
abundance: NA
CDR3aa: CASSFTSGTSQGWETQYF

j_gene: TRBJ2-3
v_gene: TRBV28
abundance: NA
CDR3aa: CASSFPGTPSQYF

j_gene: TRBJ2-1
v_gene: TRBV5-6
abundance: NA
CDR3aa: CASSPDWDNEQFF

j_gene: TRBJ1-5
v_gene: TRBV27
abundance: NA
CDR3aa: CASSPGQGRNQPQHF

j_gene: TRBJ2-2
v_gene: TRBV27
abundance: NA
CDR3aa: CASSQDRAPGGTGELFF

j_gene: TRBJ2-6
v_gene: TRBV28
abundance: NA
CDR3aa: CATGGPRSTGANVLTF

j_gene: TRBJ2-7
v_gene: TRBV4-3
abundance: NA
CDR3aa: CASSQEGDYYEQYF

j_gene: TRBJ2-5
v_gene: TRBV7-8
abundance: NA
CDR3aa: CASSLPGTGGGETQYF

j_gene: TRBJ2-5
v_gene: TRBV5-1
abundance: NA
CDR3aa: CASSAQGPQETQYF

j_gene: TRBJ1-2
v_gene: TRBV27
abundance: NA
CDR3aa: CASSPTSYINGYTF

j_gene: TRBJ2-7
v_gene: TRBV7-2
abundance: NA
CDR3aa: CASSLGQGSFSEQYF

j_gene: TRBJ2-1
v_gene: TRBV6-1
abundance: NA
CDR3aa: CASSDRGLKNEQFF

j_gene: TRBJ1-3
v_gene: TRBV30
abundance: once
CDR3aa: CAWSVGRSSGNTIYF

j_gene: TRBJ1-5
v_gene: TRBV21-1
abundance: NA
CDR3aa: CASSLWGQLNQPQHF

j_gene: TRBJ2-7
v_gene: TRBV29-1
abundance: NA
CDR3aa: CSVESRDEQYF

j_gene: TRBJ2-1
v_gene: TRBV7-3
abundance: NA
CDR3aa: CASSSGEGRRVNEQFF

j_gene: TRBJ1-5
v_gene: TRBV5-6
abundance: NA
CDR3aa: CASSQKPINQPQHF

j_gene: TRBJ2-2
v_gene: TRBV9
abundance: NA
CDR3aa: CASSEPGSSGELFF

j_gene: TRBJ2-7
v_gene: TRBV11-2
abundance: NA
CDR3aa: CASSRGTGSSYEQYF

j_gene: TRBJ2-7
v_gene: TRBV28
abundance: NA
CDR3aa: CASSFPGLARQYF

j_gene: TRBJ2-2
v_gene: TRBV28
abundance: NA
CDR3aa: CAILSGAVGTGELFF

j_gene: TRBJ1-1
v_gene: TRBV7-3
abundance: NA
CDR3aa: CASSLSGRGGTEAFF

j_gene: TRBJ2-3
v_gene: TRBV7-9
abundance: NA
CDR3aa: CASSPRTSGLTDTQYF

j_gene: TRBJ2-7
v_gene: TRBV10-1
abundance: NA
CDR3aa: CASSEHPSYEQYF

j_gene: TRBJ1-2
v_gene: TRBV18
abundance: NA
CDR3aa: CASSPRGVDGYTF

j_gene: TRBJ2-2
v_gene: TRBV5-4
abundance: NA
CDR3aa: CASSLKSGPNTGELFF

j_gene: TRBJ2-7
v_gene: TRBV6-5
abundance: NA
CDR3aa: CASSTPGLTPEQYF

j_gene: TRBJ1-3
v_gene: TRBV9
abundance: NA
CDR3aa: CASSRGDNSGNTIYF

j_gene: TRBJ1-2
v_gene: TRBV6-6
abundance: NA
CDR3aa: CASSPGPGENYGYTF

j_gene: TRBJ2-3
v_gene: TRBV5-1
abundance: NA
CDR3aa: CASSQGTERTDTQYF

j_gene: TRBJ2-6
v_gene: TRBV28
abundance: NA
CDR3aa: CASSLTPGPGANVLTF

j_gene: TRBJ1-1
v_gene: TRBV5-4
abundance: NA
CDR3aa: CASSPGLMNTEAFF

j_gene: TRBJ2-5
v_gene: TRBV7-2
abundance: NA
CDR3aa: CASSPMGRGRGETQYF